This T cell receptor (beta chain) was found in a study of blood T cells in healthy people across ages. Study-wide results and limits: The study found more naive CD4+ cells and higher diversity in long-lived than aged donors.

Alongside a J-beta primer mix, a sample-barcoded 5' primer served in a second PCR lasting about 6 to 11 cycles. Each cDNA molecule was tagged by a template-switch adaptor that had 12 random nucleotides. One entry per CDR3 protein, called by TCRdb with MiXCR from the 5' RACE reads. The table lists roughly 800,000 distinct CDR3 sequences, about three fifths of them singletons, with about 20% in the top ten. This clonotype was seen a handful of times. The antigen is unknown. Each donor supplied roughly 9 milliliters of peripheral blood. The germline V and J ends were trimmed by 2 bases and 13 bases, with 12 bases remaining between them. The CDR3 sequence is 11 residues long. Germline loops: CDR1 SQVTM, CDR2 ANQGSEA.

This clonotype originated in a man aged 25-40 years in good health. Sequencing was done on a sample of blood. The J gene is TRBJ2-4, the V gene TRBV29-1; TRBD1 might be the D (5 bases). The CDR3 sequence is CSVERRQQQYF. In DNA, the CDR3 is TGCAGCGTTGAAAGGCGACAGCAACAGTACTTC.